Presented here are 21 T cell receptor beta chains from one specimen sequenced in a study of monozygotic twins with inflammatory bowel disease. Reanalyzing the 5' RACE reads, TCRdb keeps one entry per CDR3 protein, without DNA. Its listing shows 200,000 to 250,000 distinct CDR3 sequences. Sequenced input: blood. Receptor source: a human donor with ulcerative colitis or Crohn's disease, or a healthy co-twin of an affected twin (not recorded which).

This sequence joins TRBV20-1 and TRBJ1-5. This CDR3 spans 13 amino acids. The germline V gene has CDR1 DFQATT and CDR2 SNEGSKA (reference sequence). The CDR3 loop is CSALGDRDQPQHF.

The chain's CDR3 is CASSLATGGETQYF. V usage is TRBV7-9 and J usage is TRBJ2-5; the TCRdb call, TRBD1, lacks DNA for checking. Germline CDR1 and CDR2: SEHNR and FQNEAQ (reference sequence). The CDR3 runs to 14 residues.

J is TRBJ1-1 and V is TRBV6-2 or TRBV6-3; absent DNA, TCRdb's TRBD1 call cannot be checked. The CDR3 is made up of 15 amino acids. Germline V lookup: CDR1 MNHEY, CDR2 SVGEGT. CDR3 residues: CASRRTGALNTEAFF.

CDR3 sequence reads: CAISRERDNEQFF. V usage is TRBV10-3 and J usage is TRBJ2-1; the D gene TCRdb calls, TRBD1, cannot be checked with no DNA. This CDR3 has 13 residues. CDR1 and CDR2 from the germline V gene are ENHRY and SYGVKD.

This CDR3 is CSVDHYTEAFF. The chain combines TRBV29-1 with TRBJ1-1. This CDR3 is 11 amino acids long. Germline loops: CDR1 SQVTM, CDR2 ANQGSEA.

The chain couples TRBV9 to TRBJ2-5; TCRdb outputs TRBD2, but without DNA this stays unchecked. Germline V gene sequence: CDR1 SGDLS, CDR2 YYNGEE. This CDR3 comprises 16 residues. This CDR3 reads CASSVGTSDFQETQYF.

The CDR3 spells CASSPGVTAQYF. V is TRBV7-2 and J is TRBJ2-5; TCRdb's D gene call, TRBD1, goes unchecked for lack of DNA. The germline V gene encodes CDR1 SGHTA and CDR2 FQGNSA. CDR3 length equals 12 residues.

The chain uses TRBV20-1 and TRBJ1-5; TCRdb calls TRBD1, which cannot be checked without DNA. Germline CDR1 is DFQATT and CDR2 is SNEGSKA (reference sequence). The CDR3 extends over 15 amino acids. The CDR3 here is CSAIDTGDSNQPQHF.

This sequence joins TRBV3-1 and TRBJ1-2. Germline V gene lookup returns CDR1 LGHDT and CDR2 YNNKEL (reference sequence). The CDR3 has 12 amino acids. CDR3 in amino acids: CASSPEKRPRFF.

The gene calls are TRBV27 and TRBJ1-5; the TRBD1 assignment by TCRdb is unverifiable without DNA. Germline V gene data show CDR1 as MNHEY and CDR2 as SMNVEV (reference sequence). The CDR3 is made up of 13 amino acids. The CDR3 loop reads CASSFAPWEPQHF.

CDR3 protein: CASSVEGRANEKLFF. V and J are TRBV9 and TRBJ1-4; TCRdb reports TRBD1, a call that lacks DNA to check it against. Looked up from germline, CDR1 is SGDLS and CDR2 is YYNGEE. The CDR3 has 15 residues.

V and J are TRBV12-3 or TRBV12-4 and TRBJ1-1. There are 15 residues in the CDR3. The CDR3 region is CASSLVAQLNTEAFF.

V is TRBV6-1 and J is TRBJ2-1; as DNA is missing, the TRBD1 call by TCRdb cannot be tested. The CDR3 consists of 15 residues. Germline assignment: CDR1 MNHNS and CDR2 SASEGT. This CDR3 reads CASKPGTGNYNEQFF.

The rearrangement joins TRBV7-6 to TRBJ1-2. The CDR3 is made up of 13 amino acids. Germline values: CDR1 SGHVS, CDR2 FNYEAQ. CDR3 region: CASSQHPNYGYTF.

The chain uses TRBV9 and TRBJ2-2; TCRdb designates TRBD1, a call that cannot be tested without DNA. Germline V gene data show CDR1 as SGDLS and CDR2 as YYNGEE. The length of the CDR3 is 16 residues. This chain's CDR3 is CASSVGWGGDTGELFF.

The chain joins TRBV20-1 to TRBJ2-1; as DNA is missing, the TRBD2 call by TCRdb cannot be tested. The CDR3 covers 11 residues. Germline loops: CDR1 DFQATT, CDR2 SNEGSKA (reference sequence). CDR3 region: CSAGRGPEQFF.

This chain joins TRBV5-5 and TRBJ2-7. CDR3 length: 14 amino acids. CDR1 is SGHKS and CDR2 is YYEKEE in the germline V gene (reference sequence). The CDR3 sequence is CASSLLPRGNEQYF.

The chain uses TRBV5-5 and TRBJ2-5; TCRdb proposes TRBD2, but this gene call is untestable without DNA. This CDR3 is 15 amino acids long. In germline, CDR1 is SGHKS, CDR2 YYEKEE (reference sequence). The CDR3 sequence: CASSNWGRGMETQYF.

The V call is TRBV5-1, the J call TRBJ2-5; the D call of TRBD1 rests on TCRdb alone, since no DNA is present to check it. The germline V gene encodes CDR1 SGHRS and CDR2 YFSETQ. This CDR3 is 17 amino acids long. The CDR3 protein is CASSWRPTGTAQETQYF.

The V gene is TRBV4-2, the J gene TRBJ2-1; the TRBD2 assignment by TCRdb is unverifiable without DNA. This CDR3 is built from 19 residues. Germline assignment: CDR1 LGHNA and CDR2 YNFKEQ. The CDR3 here is CASSQWGLAGGPPYNEQFF.

The chain is built from TRBV7-9 and TRBJ2-7. This CDR3 is built from 13 residues. CDR1 is SEHNR and CDR2 is FQNEAQ in the germline V gene (reference sequence). The CDR3 reads CASSLAGYYEQYF.